The sequence of this T cell receptor beta chain was determined in a study of blood T cell repertoires in COVID-19. As for the study in general: The samples span acute and convalescent COVID-19 from the United States, Italy and Spain. T cells, B-cell-depleted T cells, or PBMCs supplied cDNA or gDNA.

In the authors' workflow: Nucleated cell number was recorded as an estimate derived from reference gene primer amplification. Some clones are missing from TCRdb's copy, which holds only in-frame ones; the method was immunoSEQ multiplex PCR. V and J calls and clone size are as listed in that table; D and trimming were resolved from the DNA. Here the sample spans around 94,000 clones, approximately 78% being singletons. CDR1 LGHDT and CDR2 YNNKEL come from the germline V gene (reference sequence). The CDR3 has 17 amino acids. V shed 5 bases and J 5 bases; nucleotides not matched to a gene: 10. This clonotype was sampled from a man in his fifties or sixties with active or convalescent COVID-19. The chain has TRBV3-1 (or the pseudogene TRBV3-2) and TRBJ2-1, with 12 bases matching TRBD2. Sequencing was performed on peripheral blood. The CDR3 here is CASSSPLTSGRNNEQFF. In DNA form, the CDR3 reads TGTGCCAGCAGCTCACCACTTACTAGCGGGAGGAACAATGAGCAGTTCTTC.